The TCR beta chain under discussion was sequenced for a study of CD8+CD57+ T cells in acquired aplastic anemia. V shed 0 bases and J shed 0 bases, with 18 bases lying between them. CDR1 is ENHRY and CDR2 is SYGVKD in the germline V gene. This CDR3 comprises 18 residues. This clonotype was seen ten or more times. Investigators profiled TCR beta VDJ and CDR3 from genomic DNA template. TCRdb reprocessed the reads via MiXCR and lists one record per CDR3 protein. The table has approximately 200,000 distinct CDR3 sequences, around 50% seen once; the top ten hold approximately 15%. Sequencing used sorted CD4+, CD8+, or CD8+CD57+ T cells (not recorded which) from PBMCs. This clonotype was obtained from a human donor in good health, serving as a control. The genes are TRBV10-3 and TRBJ2-7; no firm D call. CDR3 DNA: TGTGCCATCAGTGAGTCGATACCCCAGAGAAAGAACTCCTACGAGCAGTACTTC. The encoded protein is CAISESIPQRKNSYEQYF.